What follows are 15 T cell receptor beta chains derived from one specimen sequenced in a study of T cells in Graves' hyperthyroidism and ophthalmopathy. The TCR beta CDR3 regions underwent amplification using RNA transcripts as the source. The HTBI primer set drove a first-round RT-PCR of the TCR CDR3. TCRdb itself ran the multiplex PCR reads through MiXCR, one entry per CDR3 protein. The sample consists of 500,000 to 750,000 distinct CDR3 sequences, around 14% of them appearing once. The specimen sequenced was blood. The receptors shown here come from a woman aged 25 to 39 with Graves' hyperthyroidism.

This clonotype was seen repeatedly, ten times or more. The chain links TRBV15 to TRBJ2-2, with D hard to call. Germline V CDR1 and CDR2: LNHNV, YYDKDF (reference sequence). The CDR3 runs to 14 residues. V lost 9 bases and J lost 0, with 11 bases in between. This CDR3 is CATRNDANTGELFF. CDR3 DNA sequence: TGTGCCACTCGCAATGACGCGAACACCGGGGAGCTGTTTTTT.

This clonotype was detected many times. The chain joins TRBV24-1 to TRBJ2-3; D is ambiguous. V was trimmed by 7 bases and J by 3 bases, leaving 10 bases between them. CDR3 length: 13 amino acids. Germline V CDR1 and CDR2: KGHDR, SFDVKD. This CDR3 reads CATSAPPTDTQYF. CDR3 DNA sequence: TGTGCCACCAGCGCGCCGCCGACAGATACGCAGTATTTT.

This chain uses TRBV13 with TRBJ1-1; TRBD1 agrees at 12 bases. The germline gives CDR1 PRHDT, CDR2 FYEKMQ (reference sequence). The CDR3 is 16 amino acids. V shed 0 bases and J 3 bases; nucleotides not matched to a gene: 2. Written as DNA, the CDR3 is TGTGCCAGCAGCTTAGGTGGGACAGGGGGCTACACTGAAGCTTTCTTT. Its translation: CASSLGGTGGYTEAFF.

The chain is built from TRBV5-1 and TRBJ2-3; 10 nucleotides align to TRBD2. J gave up 2 bases and V 2 bases, and 8 bases lay outside the gene matches. Germline lookup yields CDR1 SGHRS and CDR2 YFSETQ. The CDR3 runs 17 residues. As DNA, the CDR3 is TGCGCCAGCAGCTTTTCCGGGACTAGCGACTTCACAGATACGCAGTATTTT. It is translated as CASSFSGTSDFTDTQYF.

This clonotype was picked up many times. The chain has TRBV18 and TRBJ1-2; D remains ambiguous. The germline V gene encodes CDR1 KGHSH and CDR2 LQKENI. The CDR3 length is 14 residues. Trimming pared 6 bases from V and 8 bases from J, leaving 19 bases between. Here the CDR3 DNA reads TGTGCCAGCTCGGCCCACGTTCCCAATGAAGGCTACACCTTC. Protein sequence: CASSAHVPNEGYTF.

This clonotype was counted many times. V is TRBV30 and J is TRBJ1-5, with D maybe TRBD1 (6 bases). Germline CDR1 reads GTSNPN; CDR2 reads SVGIG (reference sequence). Trimming removed 3 bases at V and 2 bases at J, with 14 bases between. This CDR3 contains 15 residues. Here the CDR3 DNA reads TGTGCCTGGAGCAAGGCAGGGGCTGGCAATCAGCCCCAGCATTTT. This gives the protein CAWSKAGAGNQPQHF. The full variable domain, completed using reference TRBV30 and TRBJ1-5, is SQTIHQWPATLVQPVGSPLSLECTVEGTSNPNLYWYRQAAGRGLQLLFYSVGIGQISSEVPQNLSASRPQDRQFILSSKKLLLSDSGFYLCAWSKAGAGNQPQHFGDGTRLSIL.

This clonotype was counted ten times or more. CDR3 nucleotide sequence: TGTGCCAGCAGAGGGGGGGAAAGCCTCCACTTT. It yields the protein CASRGGESLHF. The rearrangement links TRBV7-2 to TRBJ1-6; the D gene is possibly TRBD1 (6 bases). The CDR3 spans 11 residues. Looked up from germline, CDR1 is SGHTA and CDR2 is FQGNSA. The V and J ends lost 6 bases and 15 bases respectively, with 12 bases between them.

This clonotype was detected only a few times. The chain uses TRBV6-1 and TRBJ1-6, with a possible D match to TRBD1 (5 bases). V was pared by 5 bases and J by 9 bases, with 17 bases between. This CDR3 is 15 amino acids long. The V gene's germline CDR1 is MNHNS and CDR2 SASEGT. CDR3 residues: CASSPTAAAVSPLHF. DNA for the CDR3: TGTGCCAGCAGTCCGACAGCGGCCGCGGTTTCACCCCTCCACTTT.

This clonotype was counted a few times. The chain has TRBV27 and TRBJ2-3, with 9 bases that match TRBD1. Unmatched junction bases numbered 9, after V lost 4 bases and J lost 1 base. Germline lookup yields CDR1 MNHEY and CDR2 SMNVEV (reference sequence). The CDR3 spans 17 residues. This CDR3 reads CASSSSYRGHGTDTQYF. The CDR3 DNA sequence: TGTGCCAGCAGTTCCTCCTACAGGGGGCACGGCACAGATACGCAGTATTTT.

This clonotype has at least ten counts. This chain joins TRBV6-1 and TRBJ2-7; 7 nucleotides align to TRBD2. With 6 bases clipped from V and 2 bases from J, the junction kept 10 bases outside the gene matches. The length of the CDR3 is 15 residues. Germline values: CDR1 MNHNS, CDR2 SASEGT. CDR3 sequence: CASSTRGEVPYEQYF. The CDR3 coding sequence is TGTGCCAGCAGCACTCGGGGGGAAGTTCCCTACGAGCAGTACTTC.

The table lists this clonotype with many counts. The J gene is TRBJ1-6, the V gene TRBV27; 7 bases are a match to TRBD1. The V gene's germline CDR1 is MNHEY and CDR2 SMNVEV (reference sequence). J gave up 9 bases and V 3 bases, and 8 bases lay outside the gene matches. The CDR3 is 15 amino acids. The CDR3 sequence: CASSFDRAGGSPLHF. CDR3 in DNA: TGTGCCAGCAGTTTTGACCGGGCAGGGGGTTCACCCCTCCACTTT.

This clonotype was observed many times. The rearrangement links TRBV12-3 or TRBV12-4 to TRBJ2-7; possible D gene TRBD1, 6 bases. Deletions cut 5 bases from V and 3 bases from J, with 17 bases between. CDR3 length: 15 residues. As DNA, the CDR3 is TGTGCCAGCAGTAACCGGGACACATCGATCTACGAGCAGTACTTC. This sequence encodes CASSNRDTSIYEQYF.

This clonotype appeared many times. The chain links TRBV5-1 to TRBJ2-1, with D hard to call. CDR1 and CDR2 from the germline V gene are SGHRS and YFSETQ. V lost 0 bases and J lost 9, with 13 bases in between. This CDR3 comprises 14 residues. This chain's CDR3 is CASSLDHGRSEQFF. The CDR3 DNA reads TGCGCCAGCAGCTTGGACCACGGTCGGAGTGAGCAGTTCTTC.

This sequence joins TRBV7-9 and TRBJ2-5, with TRBD1 identical over 12 bases. Germline V lookup: CDR1 SEHNR, CDR2 FQNEAQ (reference sequence). The CDR3 spans 16 residues. V was pared by 3 bases and J by 2 bases, with 4 bases of the junction left unmatched. The CDR3 DNA follows: TGTGCCAGCAGCTTCGGGACAGGGGGCTTTCAAGAGACCCAGTACTTC. This encodes CASSFGTGGFQETQYF. Full variable domain (missing parts from reference TRBV7-9 and TRBJ2-5): DTGVSQNPRHKITKRGQNVTFRCDPISEHNRLYWYRQTLGQGPEFLTYFQNEAQLEKSRLLSDRFSAERPKGSFSTLEIQRTEQGDSAMYLCASSFGTGGFQETQYFGPGTRLLVL.

This clonotype was recorded many times. The chain combines TRBV6-1 with TRBJ2-7, with D unresolved. The CDR3 has 12 amino acids. Trimming took off 5 bases at V and 4 bases at J, with 9 bases between the two ends. In germline, CDR1 is MNHNS, CDR2 SASEGT. CDR3 coding DNA: TGTGCCAGCAGTTATACTTTGTACGAGCAGTACTTC. This gives the protein CASSYTLYEQYF.